The 20 T cell receptor beta chains below were found in one sample sequenced in a study of blood T cell repertoires in COVID-19. Assay used: immunoSEQ multiplex PCR; TCRdb lists only in-frame clones, some missing. Counted here are roughly 280,000 clones, roughly 89% occurring once; the ten biggest clones make up around 2%. Sequenced input: peripheral blood. The receptor source for this set is a man aged 50 or older with acute or convalescent COVID-19.

The rearrangement links TRBV5-1 to TRBJ2-7; TRBD2 might be the D (6 bases). The CDR3 runs 11 residues. Per germline, CDR1 SGHRS and CDR2 YFSETQ. V shed 7 bases and J shed 5 bases, with 10 bases lying between them. CDR3 loop: CASRWGDEQYF. The CDR3 DNA sequence: TGCGCCAGCCGGTGGGGGGACGAGCAGTACTTC.

The chain links TRBV19 to TRBJ1-3, with a tentative D call TRBD1 (5 bases). Per germline, CDR1 LNHDA and CDR2 SQIVND (reference sequence). The V and J ends lost 7 bases and 0 bases respectively, with 16 bases between them. The CDR3 length is 16 residues. CDR3 region: CASNRGTGISGNTIYF. The CDR3 DNA follows: TGTGCCAGTAATCGGGGGACGGGTATCTCTGGAAACACCATATATTTT.

The V gene is TRBV5-1, the J gene TRBJ2-5, with 9 bases lining up with TRBD1. CDR1 SGHRS and CDR2 YFSETQ come from the germline V gene. The J segment lost 5 bases and the V segment lost 4 bases, leaving 6 bases of the junction unmatched. The length of the CDR3 is 14 residues. The CDR3 coding sequence is TGCGCCAGCAGCCCACGGACAGGGGAGGAGACCCAGTACTTC. The encoded protein is CASSPRTGEETQYF.

The rearrangement links TRBV6-5 to TRBJ1-4; D unclear. The V end was cut by 5 bases, the J end by 4 bases, with 14 bases between. There are 15 residues in the CDR3. Germline assignment: CDR1 MNHEY and CDR2 SVGAGI. The CDR3 protein is CASSNSGNGNEKLFF. Written as DNA, the CDR3 is TGTGCCAGCAGTAATTCCGGGAACGGTAATGAAAAACTGTTTTTT.

This sequence joins TRBV6-5 and TRBJ2-1, with D unclear. The germline CDR1 and CDR2 sequences are MNHEY and SVGAGI. The CDR3 runs 11 residues. Between the trimmed V and J ends, which lost 5 bases and 8 bases, there was a span of 7 bases. As DNA, the CDR3 is TGTGCCAGCAGTAAACGGGATGAGCAGTTCTTC. It yields the protein CASSKRDEQFF.

The chain is built from TRBV2 and TRBJ2-7; D gene uncertain. Between the trimmed V and J ends, which lost 8 bases and 2 bases, there was a span of 10 bases. Germline V CDR1 and CDR2: SNHLY, FYNNEI. The CDR3 runs 12 residues. The DNA for the CDR3 is TGTGCCAGCGAAGGAGCAGCCTACGAGCAGTACTTC. Amino acids: CASEGAAYEQYF.

The gene calls are TRBV13 and TRBJ1-1; TRBD1 is a possible D gene (6 bases). The V end lost 3 bases, the J end lost 10 bases, and 24 bases lay between the germline ends. The CDR3 loop spans 16 amino acids. Germline V gene sequence: CDR1 PRHDT, CDR2 FYEKMQ (reference sequence). The CDR3 reads CASSFRQAAVGGGAFF. In nucleotides, the CDR3 is TGTGCCAGCAGCTTTAGACAGGCGGCGGTAGGAGGCGGAGCTTTCTTT.

This chain connects TRBV21-1 to TRBJ1-2. TRBV21-1 is given as a pseudogene. The CDR3 covers 12 residues. DNA for the CDR3: TGTGCCAGCATTCTCACGGACTATGGCTACACCTTC. Residues: CASILTDYGYTF.

The chain combines TRBV19 with TRBJ1-2; D remains ambiguous. V was trimmed by 0 bases and J by 4 bases, leaving 9 bases between them. This CDR3 spans 14 amino acids. Germline CDR1 and CDR2: LNHDA and SQIVND (reference sequence). DNA for the CDR3: TGTGCCAGTAGTATAGAACTACCGGTCTATGGCTACACCTTC. Its protein product is CASSIELPVYGYTF.

The chain is built from TRBV19 and TRBJ1-4; D is unresolved. The CDR3 loop spans 14 amino acids. Trimming pared 9 bases from V and 0 bases from J, leaving 11 bases between. The germline V gene has CDR1 LNHDA and CDR2 SQIVND (reference sequence). CDR3: CARTGGTTNEKLFF. The CDR3 DNA reads TGTGCCAGGACTGGTGGAACAACTAATGAAAAACTGTTTTTT.

V and J are TRBV7-2 and TRBJ1-2, with D possibly TRBD1 on 5 matching bases. The CDR3 sequence is 16 residues long. V dropped 5 bases and J dropped 8 bases, with 24 bases sitting between them. The germline gives CDR1 SGHTA, CDR2 FQGNSA. CDR3 amino acids: CASSTPGTVNLWGYTF. CDR3 nucleotide sequence: TGTGCCAGCAGCACTCCCGGGACTGTGAACCTATGGGGCTACACCTTC.

J is TRBJ1-4 and V is TRBV2, with 9 nucleotides matching TRBD1. With V trimmed by 8 bases and J by 10 bases, 8 bases remained unmatched. The CDR3 spans 13 residues. CDR1 SNHLY and CDR2 FYNNEI come from the germline V gene. DNA of the CDR3: TGTGCCAGCCGGGACAGGGTCGGCGCAAAACTGTTTTTT. It codes for CASRDRVGAKLFF.

This sequence joins TRBV6-6 and TRBJ2-1; D may be TRBD2 (5 bases). V was clipped by 0 bases and J by 4 bases, with 10 bases between them. The V gene's germline CDR1 is MNHNY and CDR2 SVGAGI (reference sequence). CDR3 size: 15 residues. This chain's CDR3 is CASSYSISGYNEQFF. CDR3 nucleotides: TGTGCCAGCAGTTACTCGATTTCGGGGTACAATGAGCAGTTCTTC.

This chain uses TRBV7-9 with TRBJ1-6; the D gene is possibly TRBD1 (5 bases). V lost 4 bases, J lost 6 bases, and 19 bases lay in between. The CDR3 contains 17 residues. CDR1 and CDR2 (germline): SEHNR, FQNEAQ (reference sequence). The CDR3 here is CASSWLQGITANSPLHF. DNA of the CDR3: TGTGCCAGCAGCTGGCTGCAGGGAATAACTGCTAATTCACCCCTCCACTTT.

This clone was picked up a small number of times. The junction departs from the called germline gene at one end, perhaps through a read error. The chain is built from TRBV3-1 (or the pseudogene TRBV3-2) and TRBJ1-5, with 7 bases identical to TRBD1. The CDR3 loop spans 15 amino acids. CDR1 and CDR2 from the germline V gene are LGHDT and YNNKEL (reference sequence). The CDR3 sequence is CASTQGTEPNQPQHF. Here the CDR3 DNA reads TGTGCCAGCACCCAAGGGACAGAGCCTAATCAGCCCCAGCATTTT.

Notes on this clone: Other nucleotide sequences in the sample specify the same CDR3. The V and J genes are TRBV30 and TRBJ2-7, with D perhaps matching TRBD2 (5 bases). V was clipped by 5 bases and J by 3 bases, with 14 bases between them. The V gene's germline CDR1 is GTSNPN and CDR2 SVGIG (reference sequence). This CDR3 is 13 amino acids long. CDR3 amino acids: CAWGRGLSYEQYF. The CDR3 coding sequence is TGTGCCTGGGGCCGGGGTCTTAGCTACGAGCAGTACTTC.

The chain employs TRBV9 and TRBJ1-1; D unclear. The CDR3 has 17 amino acids. Trimming shortened V by 5 bases and J by 0 bases, and 20 bases separated the two germline ends. CDR1 is SGDLS and CDR2 is YYNGEE in the germline V gene. The CDR3 DNA reads TGTGCCAGCAGTCCTGGCTTAGGGAGGGCCCTGAACACTGAAGCTTTCTTT. Its translation: CASSPGLGRALNTEAFF. Based on the CDR3 plus reference TRBV9 and TRBJ1-1, the full variable domain is DSGVTQTPKHLITATGQRVTLRCSPRSGDLSVYWYQQSLDQGLQFLIQYYNGEERAKGNILERFSAQQFPDLHSELNLSSLELGDSALYFCASSPGLGRALNTEAFFGQGTRLTVV.

The table lists this clone with a count of one. The J gene is TRBJ2-7, the V gene TRBV14, with 7 bases matching TRBD2. The CDR3 has 15 amino acids. Germline V CDR1 and CDR2: SGHDN, FVKESK. V gave up 1 base and J gave up 3 bases; unmatched junction bases: 6. The CDR3 bases are TGTGCCAGCAGCCAAGGACTAGCCCCCTACTACGAGCAGTACTTC. Translated: CASSQGLAPYYEQYF.

The V gene is TRBV6-5, the J gene TRBJ1-1, with D perhaps TRBD1 (6 bases). V was cut by 10 bases and J by 11 bases, with 17 bases left in between. Germline lookup yields CDR1 MNHEY and CDR2 SVGAGI. The length of the CDR3 is 11 residues. CDR3 bases: TGTGCCACTCGAGGGGGGGACAAGGCTTTCTTT. The encoded protein is CATRGGDKAFF.

This rearrangement joins TRBV27 to TRBJ1-6; D not certain. Germline values: CDR1 MNHEY, CDR2 SMNVEV (reference sequence). This CDR3 region has 15 residues. V lost 6 bases and J 4 bases, leaving 13 bases between the germline ends. The CDR3 DNA is TGTGCCAGCAGCTCCGATCGGGGATATAATTCACCCCTCCACTTT. This codes for CASSSDRGYNSPLHF.